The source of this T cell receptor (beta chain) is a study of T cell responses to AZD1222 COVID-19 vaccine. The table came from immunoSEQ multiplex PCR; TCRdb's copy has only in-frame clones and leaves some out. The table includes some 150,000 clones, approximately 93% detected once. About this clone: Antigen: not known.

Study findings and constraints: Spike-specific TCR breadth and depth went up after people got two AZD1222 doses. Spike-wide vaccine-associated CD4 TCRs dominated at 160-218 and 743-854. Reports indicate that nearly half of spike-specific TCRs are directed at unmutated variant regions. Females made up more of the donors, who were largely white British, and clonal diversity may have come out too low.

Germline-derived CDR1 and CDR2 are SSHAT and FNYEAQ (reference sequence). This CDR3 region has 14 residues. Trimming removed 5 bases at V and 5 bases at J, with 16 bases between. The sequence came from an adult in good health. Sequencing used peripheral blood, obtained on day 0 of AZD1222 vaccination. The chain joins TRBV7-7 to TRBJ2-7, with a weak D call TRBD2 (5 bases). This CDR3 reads CASSPLRGGDEQYF. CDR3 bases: TGTGCCAGCAGCCCTTTACGGGGTGGGGACGAGCAGTACTTC. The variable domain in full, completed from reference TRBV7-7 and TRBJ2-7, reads GAGVSQSPRYKVTKRGQDVTLRCDPISSHATLYWYQQALGQGPEFLTYFNYEAQPDKSGLPSDRFSAERPEGSISTLTIQRTEQRDSAMYRCASSPLRGGDEQYFGPGTRLTVT.